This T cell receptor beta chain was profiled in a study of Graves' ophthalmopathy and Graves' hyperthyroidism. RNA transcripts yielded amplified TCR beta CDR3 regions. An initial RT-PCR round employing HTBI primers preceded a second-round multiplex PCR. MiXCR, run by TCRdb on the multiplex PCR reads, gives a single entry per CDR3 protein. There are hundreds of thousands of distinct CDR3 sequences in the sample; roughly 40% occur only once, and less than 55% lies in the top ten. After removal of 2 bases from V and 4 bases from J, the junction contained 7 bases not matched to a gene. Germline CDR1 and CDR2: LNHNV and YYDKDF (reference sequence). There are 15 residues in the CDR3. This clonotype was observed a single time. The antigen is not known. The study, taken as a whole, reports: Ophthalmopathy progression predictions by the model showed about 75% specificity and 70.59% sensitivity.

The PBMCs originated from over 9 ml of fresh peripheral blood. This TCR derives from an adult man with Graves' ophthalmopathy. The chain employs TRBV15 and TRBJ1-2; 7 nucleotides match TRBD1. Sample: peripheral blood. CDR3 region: CATSRSGTVGYGYTF. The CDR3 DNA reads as TGTGCCACCAGCAGATCCGGGACAGTCGGCTATGGCTACACCTTC.